What follows are 18 T cell receptor beta chains derived from one specimen sequenced in a study of vaccination and CD4 T cells after COVID-19. No antigens are known for them. Treatment described: roughly ten-day PBMC culture with coronavirus spike peptide pools or control peptides (ViraFEST assay). At the Johns Hopkins FTIC core, DNA taken from cultured CD4+ T cells was sequenced by way of the Oncomine TCR Beta short-read assay. TCRdb redid the calling of the PCR reads with MiXCR, one entry per CDR3 protein. This sample yields about 24,000 distinct CDR3 sequences, of which 49% are seen a single time; roughly 6% belongs to the top ten. What was sequenced was CD4+ T cells from blood, cultured in vitro. These receptors were taken from a human donor who had recovered from COVID-19.

The rearrangement uses TRBV7-9 and TRBJ2-1; D may be TRBD1 (6 bases). The CDR3 has 11 residues. With 6 bases removed from V and 10 bases from J, the gap between germline ends came to 10 bases. Germline-derived CDR1 and CDR2 are SEHNR and FQNEAQ (reference sequence). The CDR3 DNA reads TGTGCCAGCAGGCCCGGGACAGAGCAGTTCTTC. It yields the protein CASRPGTEQFF.

The chain links TRBV4-1 to TRBJ2-2; D is unclear. The V gene lost 1 base and the J gene lost 0 bases, with 9 bases spanning the gap. Looked up from germline, CDR1 is MGHRA and CDR2 is YSYEKL. This CDR3 has 16 amino acids. The CDR3 here is CASSQVGFANTGELFF. The DNA for the CDR3 is TGCGCCAGCAGCCAAGTCGGATTCGCGAACACCGGGGAGCTGTTTTTT.

The chain combines TRBV20-1 with TRBJ2-3; TRBD2 agrees at 11 bases. Trimming cost V 1 base and J 2 bases; bases outside gene matches: 5. The CDR3 covers 16 residues. Germline loops: CDR1 DFQATT, CDR2 SNEGSKA (reference sequence). Written as DNA, the CDR3 is TGCAGTGCTAGAGTAACACTAGCGGGAGCCACAGATACGCAGTATTTT. It codes for CSARVTLAGATDTQYF.

The rearrangement uses TRBV6-5 and TRBJ1-2, with a weak D call TRBD1 (6 bases). This CDR3 contains 15 residues. Germline loops: CDR1 MNHEY, CDR2 SVGAGI. With 2 bases removed from V and 3 bases from J, the gap between germline ends came to 13 bases. This CDR3 reads CASSYGGTVDYGYTF. CDR3 in DNA: TGTGCCAGCAGTTACGGGGGCACCGTCGACTATGGCTACACCTTC.

This chain connects TRBV19 to TRBJ1-1; no definite D call. The V end was cut by 4 bases, the J end by 4 bases, with 13 bases between. This CDR3 contains 14 residues. Germline assignment: CDR1 LNHDA and CDR2 SQIVND (reference sequence). The DNA for the CDR3 is TGTGCCAGTAGTAAACAGTCCCGAGCCACTGAAGCTTTCTTT. Amino acids: CASSKQSRATEAFF.

This clonotype was seen a few times. V gene TRBV20-1 combines with J gene TRBJ2-3, with 9 nucleotides matching TRBD2. The junction had 8 bases not matched to a gene; V was cut back by 3 bases and J by 4 bases. This CDR3 spans 15 amino acids. Germline-derived CDR1 and CDR2 are DFQATT and SNEGSKA (reference sequence). The CDR3 DNA follows: TGCAGTGCTAGTGTTCGAGCGGGGGGCCCAGATACGCAGTATTTT. Amino acid sequence: CSASVRAGGPDTQYF.

This clonotype came up a few times. The chain recombines TRBV6-5 with TRBJ1-2; the D is unclear. CDR3 size: 14 residues. The ends were cut back, 2 bases at V and 0 bases at J, with 7 bases in the middle. Germline V gene lookup returns CDR1 MNHEY and CDR2 SVGAGI. CDR3 bases: TGTGCCAGCAGTTACGCGCAACCTAACTATGGCTACACCTTC. It is translated as CASSYAQPNYGYTF.

J is TRBJ2-3 and V is TRBV7-3; 8 bases agree with TRBD1. J was trimmed by 1 base and V by 5 bases; bases with no gene match: 5. Germline V lookup: CDR1 SGHTA, CDR2 FQGTGA. The CDR3 has 15 amino acids. This CDR3 reads CASSRQGMGTDTQYF. The CDR3 bases are TGTGCCAGCAGCCGACAGGGGATGGGCACAGATACGCAGTATTTT.

This clonotype was observed a handful of times. The rearrangement uses TRBV19 and TRBJ1-1; D uncertain. The germline V gene encodes CDR1 LNHDA and CDR2 SQIVND (reference sequence). Trimming left V 1 base short and J 5 bases short, with 8 bases between. The CDR3 covers 13 residues. The CDR3 region has the DNA TGTGCCAGTAGTATAGCTGGGAGGACTGAAGCTTTCTTT. It yields the protein CASSIAGRTEAFF.

The genes are TRBV27 and TRBJ1-6; 8 bases are shared with TRBD1. Germline V gene lookup returns CDR1 MNHEY and CDR2 SMNVEV (reference sequence). This CDR3 region has 18 residues. Germline trimming cut 4 bases from V and 8 bases from J; bases unmatched to any gene: 16. The CDR3 region has the DNA TGTGCCAGCAGTTGGTCCATAAGACAGGGGTCGATGCATTCACCCCTCCACTTT. Translation gives CASSWSIRQGSMHSPLHF.

This sequence joins TRBV5-4 and TRBJ2-3; 15 bases line up with TRBD2. The V and J ends lost 4 bases and 3 bases, in that order; junction bases with no gene match: 3. Germline V gene sequence: CDR1 SGHNT, CDR2 YYREEE (reference sequence). This CDR3 has 16 residues. The CDR3 DNA reads as TGTGCCAGCAGCGCCGGACTAGCGGGGGGGACAGATACGCAGTATTTT. Amino acids: CASSAGLAGGTDTQYF.

This rearrangement joins TRBV7-2 to TRBJ2-7; 8 bases map to TRBD2. With 5 bases clipped from V and 0 bases from J, the junction kept 9 bases outside the gene matches. The germline CDR1 and CDR2 sequences are SGHTA and FQGNSA. The CDR3 spans 16 residues. The CDR3 nucleotides are TGTGCCAGCAGCCGGACTCGGGGGGGAAGCTCCTACGAGCAGTACTTC. It specifies CASSRTRGGSSYEQYF.

This clonotype was picked up a small number of times. This chain connects TRBV20-1 to TRBJ1-1, with D possibly matching TRBD1 (6 bases). CDR3 length: 14 amino acids. V dropped 3 bases and J dropped 4 bases, with 15 bases sitting between them. Germline V gene lookup returns CDR1 DFQATT and CDR2 SNEGSKA (reference sequence). The CDR3 DNA is TGCAGTGCTAGTGGGGGGGCGGCGAGCACTGAAGCTTTCTTT. It translates to CSASGGAASTEAFF.

The chain carries TRBV6-1 and TRBJ1-6, with 9 bases that match TRBD1. The V segment lost 4 bases and the J segment 6 bases; nucleotides outside the gene matches: 10. CDR3 size: 17 residues. From germline, CDR1 is MNHNS and CDR2 SASEGT. The CDR3 DNA is TGTGCCAGCAGTGTACACAGGGGGCGCGCCGGTAATTCACCCCTCCACTTT. Its translation: CASSVHRGRAGNSPLHF.

This clonotype was counted only a few times. The rearrangement joins TRBV21-1 to TRBJ1-1; the D call TRBD1 from the table was never checked on the DNA. TRBV21-1 is termed a pseudogene. CDR3 size: 13 residues. The CDR3 loop reads CASSGRDSSEAFF. The CDR3 DNA sequence: TGTGCCAGCAGCGGAAGGGACAGTTCCGAAGCTTTCTTT.

The J gene is TRBJ2-1, the V gene TRBV24-1, with 9 bases fitting TRBD1. Trimming at V came to 2 bases and at J to 6 bases, leaving 7 bases not matched to a gene. Germline values: CDR1 KGHDR, CDR2 SFDVKD. The length of the CDR3 is 16 residues. The CDR3 DNA reads TGTGCCACCAGTGATTCCGACAGGGGGGTAGGCAATGAGCAGTTCTTC. Encoded protein: CATSDSDRGVGNEQFF.

The chain recombines TRBV10-3 with TRBJ2-1; maybe TRBD1 (5 bases). V lost 0 bases, J lost 3 bases, and 9 bases lay in between. This CDR3 is built from 15 residues. Per the germline V gene, CDR1 is ENHRY and CDR2 is SYGVKD. The CDR3 loop is CAISESQGNYNEQFF. The CDR3 region has the DNA TGTGCCATCAGTGAGTCCCAGGGCAACTACAATGAGCAGTTCTTC.

This clonotype showed up just once. The chain couples TRBV18 to TRBJ2-7; 7 positions agree with TRBD1. Germline CDR1 KGHSH, CDR2 LQKENI. CDR3 length equals 13 residues. The junction had 3 bases not matched to a gene; V was cut back by 4 bases and J by 3 bases. CDR3 nucleotide sequence: TGTGCCAGCTCACAGGGGGCCCTCTACGAGCAGTACTTC. Translated, it gives CASSQGALYEQYF.